Reported below is one TCR beta chain. Those who donated, Caucasian adults without exception, all lived in Nashville, Tennessee. Splitting of CD4+ cells produced CD45RA+ naive and CD45RA-negative memory subsets. This CDR3 spans 13 amino acids. The germline gives CDR1 MNHEY, CDR2 SMNVEV (reference sequence). Trimming took 1 base from V and 10 from J, leaving 11 bases between them. These data are taken from a study of shared clonotypes between healthy human individuals. Study-wide background: CD8 memory received one plate per donor, CD8 naive two, CD4 memory three and CD4 naive three.

Authors' processing steps: Junction-only sequences produced by ImmunoSEQ had no quality scores, so filtering differed. TCRdb's table, derived via immunoSEQ multiplex PCR, lists solely in-frame clones and lacks some. V and J calls and clone size follow that table, whereas D and trimming were derived from the DNA. The data contain approximately 2.4 million clones, more than 90% of them singletons. Sequencing used naive CD4+ T cells sorted from blood. Subset specified: CD45RA+ positively selected. This rearrangement joins TRBV27 to TRBJ1-5, with D hard to call. The origin of this receptor is a man younger than 35 in good health. The CDR3 sequence: CASSLLPDFPQHF. DNA for the CDR3: TGTGCCAGCAGTTTATTGCCCGATTTTCCCCAGCATTTT.